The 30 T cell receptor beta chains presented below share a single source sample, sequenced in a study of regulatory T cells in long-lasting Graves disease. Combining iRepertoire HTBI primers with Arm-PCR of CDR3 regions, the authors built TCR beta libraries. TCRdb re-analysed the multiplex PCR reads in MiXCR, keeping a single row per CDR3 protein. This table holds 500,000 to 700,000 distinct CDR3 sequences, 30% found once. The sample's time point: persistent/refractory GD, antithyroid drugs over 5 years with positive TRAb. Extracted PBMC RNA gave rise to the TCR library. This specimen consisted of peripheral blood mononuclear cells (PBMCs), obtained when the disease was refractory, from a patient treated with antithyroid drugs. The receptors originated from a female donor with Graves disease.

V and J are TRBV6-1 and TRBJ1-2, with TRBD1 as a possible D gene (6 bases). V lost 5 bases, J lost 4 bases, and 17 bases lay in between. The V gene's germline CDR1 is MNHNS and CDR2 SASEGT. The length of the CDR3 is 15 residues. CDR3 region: CASSTPGARGYGYTF. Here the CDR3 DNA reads TGTGCCAGCAGTACTCCAGGGGCTAGGGGCTATGGCTACACCTTC.

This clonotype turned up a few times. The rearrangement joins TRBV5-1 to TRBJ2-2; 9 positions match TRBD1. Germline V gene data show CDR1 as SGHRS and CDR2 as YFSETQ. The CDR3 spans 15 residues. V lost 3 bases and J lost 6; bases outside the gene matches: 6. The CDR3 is CASSSPGQGSGELFF. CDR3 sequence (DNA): TGCGCCAGCAGCTCCCCCGGACAGGGGTCCGGGGAGCTGTTTTTT.

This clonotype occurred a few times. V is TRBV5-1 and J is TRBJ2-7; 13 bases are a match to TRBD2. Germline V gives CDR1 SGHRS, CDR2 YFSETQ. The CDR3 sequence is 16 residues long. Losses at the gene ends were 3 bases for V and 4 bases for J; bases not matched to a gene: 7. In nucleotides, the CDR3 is TGCGCCAGCAGCTCCCCCGGGACTAGCGGGACGTACGAGCAGTACTTC. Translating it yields CASSSPGTSGTYEQYF.

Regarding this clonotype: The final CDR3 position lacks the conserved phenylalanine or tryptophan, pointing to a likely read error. The CDR3 DNA follows: TGCGCCAGCAGAGAGGGGACCTATGGCTACACCTCC. Amino acids: CASREGTYGYTS. The chain carries TRBV5-1 and TRBJ1-2; D is perhaps TRBD1 (5 bases). The CDR3 is made up of 12 amino acids. The germline V gene has CDR1 SGHRS and CDR2 YFSETQ. Trimming stripped 5 bases from V and 4 bases from J, with 9 bases between.

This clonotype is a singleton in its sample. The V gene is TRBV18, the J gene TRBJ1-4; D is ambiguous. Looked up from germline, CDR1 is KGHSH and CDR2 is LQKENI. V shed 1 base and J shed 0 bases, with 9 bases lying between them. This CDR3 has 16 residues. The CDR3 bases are TGTGCCAGCTCACCACTCGACACTTCAACTAATGAAAAACTGTTTTTT. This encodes CASSPLDTSTNEKLFF.

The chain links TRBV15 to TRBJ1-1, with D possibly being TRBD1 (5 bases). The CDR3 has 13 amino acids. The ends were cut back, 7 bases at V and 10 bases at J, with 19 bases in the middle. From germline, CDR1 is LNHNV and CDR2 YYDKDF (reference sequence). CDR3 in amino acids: CATTRERGGRAFF. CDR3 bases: TGTGCCACCACCCGGGAGAGGGGCGGCAGAGCTTTCTTT.

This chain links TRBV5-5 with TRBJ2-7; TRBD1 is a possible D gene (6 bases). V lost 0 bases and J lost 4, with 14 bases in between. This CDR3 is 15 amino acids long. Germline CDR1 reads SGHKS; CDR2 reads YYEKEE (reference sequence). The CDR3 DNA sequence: TGTGCCAGCAGCTTGGCCCACAGGGTAGGATACGAGCAGTACTTC. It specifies CASSLAHRVGYEQYF.

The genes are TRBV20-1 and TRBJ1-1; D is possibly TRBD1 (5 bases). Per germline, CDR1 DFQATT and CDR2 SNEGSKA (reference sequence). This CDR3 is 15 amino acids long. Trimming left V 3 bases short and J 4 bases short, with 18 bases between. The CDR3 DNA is TGCAGTGCTAGGGCAGCTCAGGGTTTGGGCACTGAAGCTTTCTTT. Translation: CSARAAQGLGTEAFF.

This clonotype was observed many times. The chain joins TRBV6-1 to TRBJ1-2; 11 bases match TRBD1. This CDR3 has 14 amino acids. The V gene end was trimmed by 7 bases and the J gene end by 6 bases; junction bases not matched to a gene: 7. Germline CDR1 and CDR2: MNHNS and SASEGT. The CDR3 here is CASTGQGAFDGYTF. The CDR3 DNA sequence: TGTGCCAGCACTGGACAGGGGGCTTTCGATGGCTACACCTTC.

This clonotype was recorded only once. The CDR3 loop is CASSHLQGGTQYF. CDR3 in DNA: TGTGCCAGCAGCCACTTACAGGGGGGGACCCAGTACTTC. The rearrangement uses TRBV14 and TRBJ2-5, with TRBD1 identical over 8 bases. The CDR3 has 13 amino acids. From germline, CDR1 is SGHDN and CDR2 FVKESK. Unmatched junction bases numbered 4, after V lost 3 bases and J lost 7 bases.

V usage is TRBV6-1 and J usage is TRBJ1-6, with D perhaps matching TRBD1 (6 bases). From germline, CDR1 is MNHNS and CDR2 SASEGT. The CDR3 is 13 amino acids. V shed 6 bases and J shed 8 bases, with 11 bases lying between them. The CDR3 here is CASRRHRDSPLHF. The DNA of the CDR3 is TGTGCCAGCAGACGCCACAGGGATTCACCCCTCCACTTT.

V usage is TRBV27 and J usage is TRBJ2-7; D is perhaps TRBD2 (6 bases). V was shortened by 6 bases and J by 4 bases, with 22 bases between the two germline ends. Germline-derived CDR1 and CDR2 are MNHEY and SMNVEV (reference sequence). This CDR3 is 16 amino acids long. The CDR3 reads CASRPPLGLAPYEQYF. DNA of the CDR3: TGTGCCAGCAGGCCCCCCTTGGGACTCGCCCCATACGAGCAGTACTTC.

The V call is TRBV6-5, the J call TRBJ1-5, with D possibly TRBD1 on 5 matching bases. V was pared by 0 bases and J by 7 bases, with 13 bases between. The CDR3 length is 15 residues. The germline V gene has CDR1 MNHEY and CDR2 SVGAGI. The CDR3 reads CASSYSQGLGQPQHF. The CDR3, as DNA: TGTGCCAGCAGTTACTCGCAGGGTTTAGGGCAGCCCCAGCATTTT.

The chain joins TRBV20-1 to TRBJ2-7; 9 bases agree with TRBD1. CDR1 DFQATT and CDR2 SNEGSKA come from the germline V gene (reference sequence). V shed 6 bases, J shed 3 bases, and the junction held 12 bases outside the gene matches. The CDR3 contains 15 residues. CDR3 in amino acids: CSAEPNTGGNYEQYF. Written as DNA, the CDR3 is TGCAGTGCGGAACCTAACACAGGGGGCAACTACGAGCAGTACTTC.

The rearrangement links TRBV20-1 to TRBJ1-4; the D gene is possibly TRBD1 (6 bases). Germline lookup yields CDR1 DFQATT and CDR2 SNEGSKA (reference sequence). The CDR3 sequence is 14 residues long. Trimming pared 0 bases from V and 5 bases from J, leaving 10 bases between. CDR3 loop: CSARDEGGNEKLFF. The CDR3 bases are TGCAGTGCTAGAGATGAGGGGGGGAATGAAAAACTGTTTTTT.

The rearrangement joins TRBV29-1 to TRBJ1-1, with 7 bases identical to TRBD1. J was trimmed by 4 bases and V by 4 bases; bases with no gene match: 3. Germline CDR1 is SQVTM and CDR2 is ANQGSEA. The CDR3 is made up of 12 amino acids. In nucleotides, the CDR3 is TGCAGCGTTGTTACAGGGGCCACTGAAGCTTTCTTT. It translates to CSVVTGATEAFF.

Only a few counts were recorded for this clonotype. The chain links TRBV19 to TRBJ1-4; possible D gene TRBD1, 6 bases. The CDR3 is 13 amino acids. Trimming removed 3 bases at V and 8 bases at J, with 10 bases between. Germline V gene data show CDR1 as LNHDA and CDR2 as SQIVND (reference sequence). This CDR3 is CASSIGQGEKLFF. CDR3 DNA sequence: TGTGCCAGTAGTATCGGGCAGGGGGAAAAACTGTTTTTT.

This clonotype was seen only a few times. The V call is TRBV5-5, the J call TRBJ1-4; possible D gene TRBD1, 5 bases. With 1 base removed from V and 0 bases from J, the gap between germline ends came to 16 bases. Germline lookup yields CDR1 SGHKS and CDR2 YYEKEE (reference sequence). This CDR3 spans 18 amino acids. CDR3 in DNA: TGTGCCAGCAGCTTGAGTCCTCTTGACAGAACAACTAATGAAAAACTGTTTTTT. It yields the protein CASSLSPLDRTTNEKLFF.

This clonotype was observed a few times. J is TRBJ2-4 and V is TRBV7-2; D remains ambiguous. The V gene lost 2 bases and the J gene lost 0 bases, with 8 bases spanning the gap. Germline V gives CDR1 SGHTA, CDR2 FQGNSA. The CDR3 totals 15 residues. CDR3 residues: CASSLREVAKNIQYF. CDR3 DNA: TGTGCCAGCAGCTTAAGAGAAGTAGCCAAAAACATTCAGTACTTC.

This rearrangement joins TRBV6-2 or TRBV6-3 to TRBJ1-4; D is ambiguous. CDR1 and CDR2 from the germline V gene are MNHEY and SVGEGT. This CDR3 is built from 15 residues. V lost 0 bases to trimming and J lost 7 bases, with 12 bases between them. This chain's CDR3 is CASSYSGRAGEKLFF. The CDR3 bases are TGTGCCAGCAGTTACTCCGGAAGGGCTGGTGAAAAACTGTTTTTT.

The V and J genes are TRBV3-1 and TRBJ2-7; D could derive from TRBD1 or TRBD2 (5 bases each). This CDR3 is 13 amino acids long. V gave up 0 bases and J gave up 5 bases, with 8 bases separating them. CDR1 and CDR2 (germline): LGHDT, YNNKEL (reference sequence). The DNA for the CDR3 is TGTGCCAGCAGCCAAGAGGGGGTTCACGAGCAGTACTTC. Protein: CASSQEGVHEQYF.

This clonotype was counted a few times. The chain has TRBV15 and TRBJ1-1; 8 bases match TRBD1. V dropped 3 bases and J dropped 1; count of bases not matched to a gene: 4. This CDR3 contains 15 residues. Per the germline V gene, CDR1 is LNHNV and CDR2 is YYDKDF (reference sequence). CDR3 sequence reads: CATSRRTGPNTEAFF. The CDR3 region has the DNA TGTGCCACCAGCAGGCGGACAGGGCCGAACACTGAAGCTTTCTTT.

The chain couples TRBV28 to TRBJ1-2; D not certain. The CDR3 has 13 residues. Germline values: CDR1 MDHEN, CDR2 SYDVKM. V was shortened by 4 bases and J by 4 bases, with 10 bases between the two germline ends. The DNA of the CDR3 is TGTGCCAGCAGTTCTAGGGAGATCTATGGCTACACCTTC. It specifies CASSSREIYGYTF.

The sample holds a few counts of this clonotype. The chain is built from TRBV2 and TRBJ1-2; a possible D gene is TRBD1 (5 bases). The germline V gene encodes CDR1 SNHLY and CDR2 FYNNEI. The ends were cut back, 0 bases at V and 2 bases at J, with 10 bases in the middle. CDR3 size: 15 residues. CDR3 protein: CASSEAGTQNYGYTF. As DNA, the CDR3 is TGTGCCAGCAGTGAAGCTGGGACCCAGAACTATGGCTACACCTTC.

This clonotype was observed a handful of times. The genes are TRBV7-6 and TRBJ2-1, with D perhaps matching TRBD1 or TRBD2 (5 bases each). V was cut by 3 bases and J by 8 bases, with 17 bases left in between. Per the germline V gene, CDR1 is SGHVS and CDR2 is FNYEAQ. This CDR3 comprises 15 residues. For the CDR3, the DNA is TGTGCCAGCAGCTTGGGGCTCACTAGTGCCCATGAGCAGTTCTTC. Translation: CASSLGLTSAHEQFF.

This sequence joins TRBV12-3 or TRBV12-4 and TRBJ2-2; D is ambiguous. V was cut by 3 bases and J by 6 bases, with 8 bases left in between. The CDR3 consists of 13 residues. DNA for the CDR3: TGTGCCAGCAGTTTGGCCAAAGCCGGGGAGCTGTTTTTT. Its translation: CASSLAKAGELFF.

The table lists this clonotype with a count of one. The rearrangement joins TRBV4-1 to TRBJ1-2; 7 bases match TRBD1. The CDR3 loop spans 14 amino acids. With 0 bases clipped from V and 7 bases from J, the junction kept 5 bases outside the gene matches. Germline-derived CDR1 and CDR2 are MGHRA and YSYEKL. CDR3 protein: CASSQDKGAFGYTF. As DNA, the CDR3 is TGCGCCAGCAGCCAAGATAAGGGGGCCTTTGGCTACACCTTC.

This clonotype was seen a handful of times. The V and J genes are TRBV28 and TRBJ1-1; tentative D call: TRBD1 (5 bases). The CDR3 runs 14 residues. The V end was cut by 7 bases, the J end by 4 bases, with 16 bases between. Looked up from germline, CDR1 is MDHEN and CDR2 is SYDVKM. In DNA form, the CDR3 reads TGTGCCAGCACCGCCTCGGGGGAAGGCACTGAAGCTTTCTTT. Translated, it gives CASTASGEGTEAFF.

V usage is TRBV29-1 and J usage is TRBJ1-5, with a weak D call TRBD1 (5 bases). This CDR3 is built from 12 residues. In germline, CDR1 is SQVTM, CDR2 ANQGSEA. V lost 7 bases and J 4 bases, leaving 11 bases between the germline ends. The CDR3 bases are TGCAGCGCCCAGGGTTGGAATCAGCCCCAGCATTTT. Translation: CSAQGWNQPQHF.

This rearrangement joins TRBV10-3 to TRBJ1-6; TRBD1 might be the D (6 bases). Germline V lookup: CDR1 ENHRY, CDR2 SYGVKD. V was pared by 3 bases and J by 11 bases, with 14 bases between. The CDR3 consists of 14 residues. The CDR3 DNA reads TGTGCCATCAGTGAACAGGGAACGATTCCACCCCTCCACTTT. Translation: CAISEQGTIPPLHF.